The 20 T cell receptor beta chains below all came from one sample that was sequenced in a study of Graves' ophthalmopathy and Graves' hyperthyroidism (dated by TCRdb to 2016 to 2019). This sample was sequenced with an Illumina HiSeq 2000. For repertoire sequencing, the TCR beta CDR3 regions were amplified from RNA transcripts. The first round was an RT-PCR using HTBI primers with the Qiagen OneStep RT-PCR kit, and this first round was followed by a second-round multiplex PCR, then size selection and purification. The raw public reads went through TCRdb reprocessing: fastp at Q25, MiXCR clone calling, in-frame beta chains kept. Identical CDR3 protein sequences are pooled into one entry, listed with their most common genes and DNA. This sample lists a few hundred thousand distinct CDR3 sequences; about 18% were detected once. Around 2.4% of the sample rests with the top ten. Sequences were obtained from peripheral blood. The receptors were gathered from an adult woman with stable Graves' hyperthyroidism.

Only a few counts were recorded for this clonotype. The chain links TRBV4-1 to TRBJ2-7; tentatively, D is TRBD2 (6 bases). The germline gives CDR1 MGHRA, CDR2 YSYEKL. The length of the CDR3 is 14 residues. V gave up 1 base and J gave up 6 bases, with 13 bases separating them. The CDR3 here is CASSQVGGLGEQYF. CDR3 coding DNA: TGCGCCAGCAGCCAAGTTGGAGGGCTCGGCGAGCAGTACTTC.

This clonotype was seen many times. The rearrangement joins TRBV6-5 to TRBJ2-7, with TRBD2 matching over 7 bases. This CDR3 has 16 residues. The germline V gene has CDR1 MNHEY and CDR2 SVGAGI. The V segment lost 2 bases and the J segment 2 bases; nucleotides outside the gene matches: 9. CDR3 protein: CASSYTPGLPAYEQYF. DNA for the CDR3: TGTGCCAGCAGTTACACCCCGGGACTACCGGCCTACGAGCAGTACTTC.

This chain connects TRBV20-1 to TRBJ1-1, with D perhaps matching TRBD1 (6 bases). The CDR3 consists of 14 residues. The V gene lost 3 bases and the J gene lost 0 bases, with 11 bases spanning the gap. Germline V gives CDR1 DFQATT, CDR2 SNEGSKA (reference sequence). The CDR3 sequence is CSASAGGMNTEAFF. In DNA, the CDR3 is TGCAGTGCTAGTGCCGGGGGCATGAACACTGAAGCTTTCTTT.

This clonotype occurred a few times. CDR3: CASSPGQGLYGYTF. CDR3 DNA sequence: TGTGCCAGCAGCCCGGGACAGGGTCTCTATGGCTACACCTTC. The V gene is TRBV7-9, the J gene TRBJ1-2; TRBD1 matches 9 bases. CDR3 length: 14 amino acids. With V trimmed by 5 bases and J by 4 bases, 5 bases remained unmatched. Germline-derived CDR1 and CDR2 are SEHNR and FQNEAQ (reference sequence).

This clonotype occurred many times. The V call is TRBV12-3 or TRBV12-4, the J call TRBJ2-4, with 9 positions matching TRBD1. CDR3 length: 13 residues. V gave up 6 bases and J gave up 8 bases; unmatched junction bases: 5. CDR3 sequence reads: CASRPDRGDIQYF. The CDR3 DNA follows: TGTGCCAGCAGGCCTGACAGGGGGGACATTCAGTACTTC.

There are many counts of this clonotype. This chain joins TRBV20-1 and TRBJ2-5; D could derive from TRBD1 or TRBD2 (6 bases each). The CDR3 is made up of 13 amino acids. Between the trimmed V and J ends, which lost 7 bases and 0 bases, there was a span of 12 bases. Germline CDR1 DFQATT, CDR2 SNEGSKA (reference sequence). In nucleotides, the CDR3 is TGCAGTGTGGGGGGCTTGTACCAAGAGACCCAGTACTTC. Protein: CSVGGLYQETQYF.

The chain combines TRBV7-2 with TRBJ1-5; D is unclear. The CDR3 runs 13 residues. The V end was cut by 5 bases, the J end by 5 bases, with 10 bases between. The germline V gene encodes CDR1 SGHTA and CDR2 FQGNSA. CDR3 sequence (DNA): TGTGCCAGCAGCAGGACTACCTATCAGCCCCAGCATTTT. Translation: CASSRTTYQPQHF.

This clonotype has at least ten counts. CDR3 in DNA: TGCGCCAGCAGCGCAGGGACAGTCATCAAGATGAACACTGAAGCTTTCTTT. Translation gives CASSAGTVIKMNTEAFF. This chain joins TRBV5-1 and TRBJ1-1; TRBD1 matches 7 bases. The CDR3 totals 17 residues. V shed 4 bases, J shed 0 bases, and the junction held 12 bases outside the gene matches. Looked up from germline, CDR1 is SGHRS and CDR2 is YFSETQ.

This clonotype was seen a few times. V usage is TRBV5-1 and J usage is TRBJ2-2; no clear D gene. V was shortened by 6 bases and J by 1 base, with 10 bases between the two germline ends. Germline V lookup: CDR1 SGHRS, CDR2 YFSETQ. This CDR3 is 14 amino acids long. DNA for the CDR3: TGCGCCAGCATTCCTCCTGGGAACACCGGGGAGCTGTTTTTT. Translated, it gives CASIPPGNTGELFF. Variable domain in full (rest from reference TRBV5-1 and TRBJ2-2): KAGVTQTPRYLIKTRGQQVTLSCSPISGHRSVSWYQQTPGQGLQFLFEYFSETQRNKGNFPGRFSGRQFSNSRSEMNVSTLELGDSALYLCASIPPGNTGELFFGEGSRLTVL.

This clonotype showed up many times. V gene TRBV6-1 combines with J gene TRBJ1-3; D is undetermined. In germline, CDR1 is MNHNS, CDR2 SASEGT. V lost 6 bases and J lost 0, with 12 bases in between. The CDR3 covers 15 residues. CDR3 amino acids: CASRVQPNSGNTIYF. CDR3 in DNA: TGTGCCAGCAGAGTACAGCCTAACTCTGGAAACACCATATATTTT.

Notes on this clonotype: A clone one base away is much larger, so this may be a read error. The chain recombines TRBV12-3 or TRBV12-4 with TRBJ1-6; maybe TRBD1 (5 bases). The V end was cut by 5 bases, the J end by 15 bases, with 14 bases between. This CDR3 contains 12 residues. The CDR3 nucleotides read TGTGCCAGCAGTCCGCAGGGAATAAACCTCCACTTT. Translation gives CASSPQGINLHF.

This clonotype was detected many times. The V gene is TRBV2, the J gene TRBJ2-7; D gene ambiguous. The CDR3 is made up of 12 amino acids. Germline lookup yields CDR1 SNHLY and CDR2 FYNNEI. Trimming pared 2 bases from V and 2 bases from J, leaving 4 bases between. The CDR3 protein is CASSENPYEQYF. As DNA, the CDR3 is TGTGCCAGCAGTGAAAACCCCTACGAGCAGTACTTC.

There are many counts of this clonotype. V usage is TRBV7-9 and J usage is TRBJ1-1; D not certain. The ends were cut back, 1 base at V and 1 base at J, with 13 bases in the middle. Germline V gene lookup returns CDR1 SEHNR and CDR2 FQNEAQ (reference sequence). The CDR3 consists of 16 residues. This chain's CDR3 is CASSLVWEEPNTEAFF. The DNA for the CDR3 is TGTGCCAGCAGCTTAGTTTGGGAGGAACCGAACACTGAAGCTTTCTTT.

This clonotype came up many times. V is TRBV12-3 or TRBV12-4 and J is TRBJ2-2, with D possibly TRBD1 on 6 matching bases. This CDR3 has 15 residues. Trimming took off 4 bases at V and 4 bases at J, with 13 bases between the two ends. The CDR3, as DNA: TGTGCCAGCAGTTCGGGGCAGGGGCCCACCGGGGAGCTGTTTTTT. Its protein is CASSSGQGPTGELFF.

This clonotype was counted at least ten times. The V call is TRBV7-8, the J call TRBJ1-1, with a tentative D call TRBD1 (6 bases). CDR3 size: 17 residues. In germline, CDR1 is SGHVS, CDR2 FQNEAQ. Trimming removed 2 bases from V and 1 base from J, with 17 bases in between. In DNA form, the CDR3 reads TGTGCCAGCAGCTTACCAAGGGTTGGGGGCTCGAACACTGAAGCTTTCTTT. This translates into CASSLPRVGGSNTEAFF.

The rearrangement links TRBV12-3 or TRBV12-4 to TRBJ1-1, with D perhaps TRBD1 (6 bases). CDR3 length equals 12 residues. The germline V and J ends were trimmed by 6 bases and 5 bases, with 10 bases remaining between them. CDR3 nucleotide sequence: TGTGCCAGCAGCCCAGGGGTTACTGAAGCTTTCTTT. Amino acid sequence: CASSPGVTEAFF.

This clonotype came up many times. The chain joins TRBV12-3 or TRBV12-4 to TRBJ2-5; 8 bases fit TRBD1. The J segment lost 5 bases and the V segment lost 7 bases, leaving 9 bases of the junction unmatched. CDR3 size: 14 residues. The CDR3 sequence is CASTNGQGSETQYF. The CDR3 nucleotides are TGTGCCAGCACCAATGGACAGGGCAGTGAGACCCAGTACTTC.

This clonotype was recorded many times. The chain couples TRBV12-3 or TRBV12-4 to TRBJ2-7; D is possibly TRBD1 or TRBD2 (5 bases each). The CDR3 loop spans 13 amino acids. Deletions cut 9 bases from V and 4 bases from J, with 16 bases between. In DNA, the CDR3 is TGTGCCAGTAACTCGGGACCCCATTACGAGCAGTACTTC. It specifies CASNSGPHYEQYF.

The V call is TRBV12-3 or TRBV12-4, the J call TRBJ2-5; 11 bases are shared with TRBD2. The trim removed 7 bases at V and 1 base at J, leaving 2 bases unmatched. The CDR3 length is 14 residues. CDR3: CASKLAGVQETQYF. CDR3 nucleotides: TGTGCCAGCAAACTAGCGGGGGTCCAAGAGACCCAGTACTTC.

This clonotype was seen many times. The V gene is TRBV29-1, the J gene TRBJ1-1; D might be TRBD1 (6 bases). This CDR3 spans 14 amino acids. Germline V gene sequence: CDR1 SQVTM, CDR2 ANQGSEA. The V gene lost 7 bases and the J gene lost 1 base, with 16 bases spanning the gap. CDR3 region: CSARDTWANTEAFF. The CDR3 coding sequence is TGCAGCGCCCGGGACACCTGGGCGAACACTGAAGCTTTCTTT.